This is a list of T cell receptor beta chains from one sample in a study of blood T cells in healthy people across ages. One entry per CDR3 protein, called by TCRdb with MiXCR from the 5' RACE reads. Here the sample spans hundreds of thousands of distinct CDR3 sequences, about 27% being singletons. The same sample was also used in a study of T cells of mothers and their children.

The specimen sequenced was blood. Source of these receptors: a boy aged 2 to 10 in good health. Each CDR3 is given with its conserved first and last residue. A D gene is named only where the DNA matches it firmly. Expanded clones are given a class, and other clones once, few, many or no size at all.

J gene: TRBJ2-1
clone size: .
V gene: TRBV2
D gene: TRBD1
CDR3 protein: CASTGGQGTYNEQFF
CDR3 DNA: TGTGCCAGCACGGGGGGACAGGGAACTTACAATGAGCAGTTCTTC

J gene: TRBJ1-2
clone size: few
V gene: TRBV10-2
D gene: .
CDR3 protein: CASIGGGTGKPTF
CDR3 DNA: TGCGCCAGCATCGGGGGGGGAACAGGGAAACCCACCTTC

J gene: TRBJ1-2
clone size: few
V gene: TRBV20-1
D gene: TRBD1
CDR3 protein: CSAKTGELLGGYTF
CDR3 DNA: TGCAGTGCTAAGACAGGGGAACTTCTGGGGGGCTACACCTTC

J gene: TRBJ2-2
clone size: .
V gene: TRBV7-9
D gene: .
CDR3 protein: CASSLPRDTRRTGELFF
CDR3 DNA: TGTGCCAGCAGCTTACCCCGGGACACAAGAAGGACCGGGGAGCTGTTTTTT

J gene: TRBJ2-5
clone size: .
V gene: TRBV18
D gene: TRBD1
CDR3 protein: CASSPSQGIGTQYF
CDR3 DNA: TGTGCCAGCTCACCCTCACAGGGGATCGGGACCCAGTACTTC

J gene: TRBJ2-5
clone size: few
V gene: TRBV5-1
D gene: TRBD2
CDR3 protein: CASSLSGGAVETQYF
CDR3 DNA: TGCGCCAGCAGCCTTAGCGGGGGGGCGGTGGAGACCCAGTACTTC

J gene: TRBJ2-3
clone size: .
V gene: TRBV29-1
D gene: .
CDR3 protein: CSVALVRTDTQYF
CDR3 DNA: TGCAGCGTTGCCCTAGTCCGGACAGATACGCAGTATTTT

J gene: TRBJ1-4
clone size: .
V gene: TRBV7-8
D gene: .
CDR3 protein: CASSPRLGLNEKLFF
CDR3 DNA: TGTGCCAGCAGCCCCCGGCTCGGTCTTAATGAAAAACTGTTTTTT

J gene: TRBJ2-1
clone size: few
V gene: TRBV6-4
D gene: TRBD2
CDR3 protein: CASSVVGGGGYNEQFF
CDR3 DNA: TGTGCCAGCAGTGTGGTAGGCGGGGGGGGATACAATGAGCAGTTCTTC

J gene: TRBJ2-4
clone size: .
V gene: TRBV15
D gene: .
CDR3 protein: CATSLMAGIQYF
CDR3 DNA: TGTGCCACCAGCTTAATGGCGGGCATTCAGTACTTC

J gene: TRBJ1-5
clone size: .
V gene: TRBV6-6
D gene: TRBD1
CDR3 protein: CASSYSGQGGTQPQHF
CDR3 DNA: TGTGCCAGCAGTTACTCGGGCCAGGGGGGCACTCAGCCCCAGCATTTT

J gene: TRBJ2-7
clone size: few
V gene: TRBV12-5
D gene: .
CDR3 protein: CASGGGDYEQYF
CDR3 DNA: TGTGCTAGTGGAGGGGGAGACTACGAGCAGTACTTC

J gene: TRBJ1-2
clone size: few
V gene: TRBV27
D gene: .
CDR3 protein: CASSLSDRRYGYTF
CDR3 DNA: TGTGCCAGCAGTTTATCAGACAGGAGGTATGGCTACACCTTC

J gene: TRBJ1-1
clone size: few
V gene: TRBV12-3/TRBV12-4
D gene: .
CDR3 protein: CASSWRGVRTEAFF
CDR3 DNA: TGTGCCAGCAGTTGGCGGGGGGTCCGCACTGAAGCTTTCTTT

J gene: TRBJ2-2
clone size: few
V gene: TRBV20-1
D gene: .
CDR3 protein: CSARVGRANTGELFF
CDR3 DNA: TGCAGTGCTAGAGTTGGCAGGGCGAACACCGGGGAGCTGTTTTTT

J gene: TRBJ2-1
clone size: .
V gene: TRBV15
D gene: .
CDR3 protein: CATSRIPSRTWNEQFF
CDR3 DNA: TGTGCCACCAGCAGGATCCCCTCTAGAACGTGGAATGAGCAGTTCTTC

J gene: TRBJ1-2
clone size: .
V gene: TRBV12-3/TRBV12-4
D gene: .
CDR3 protein: CASSPNLLLVLTF
CDR3 DNA: TGTGCCAGCAGCCCTAACCTATTATTGGTCCTCACCTTC

J gene: TRBJ1-4
clone size: .
V gene: TRBV27
D gene: .
CDR3 protein: CASSHEGNEKLFF
CDR3 DNA: TGTGCCAGCAGCCACGAGGGGAATGAAAAACTGTTTTTT

J gene: TRBJ1-3
clone size: once
V gene: TRBV29-1
D gene: TRBD1
CDR3 protein: CSVLTGAGNTIYF
CDR3 DNA: TGCAGCGTCCTGACAGGGGCTGGAAACACCATATATTTT

J gene: TRBJ1-2
clone size: .
V gene: TRBV7-8
D gene: .
CDR3 protein: CASSLQGSLGYTF
CDR3 DNA: TGTGCCAGCAGCCTACAGGGCTCACTTGGCTACACCTTC

J gene: TRBJ2-7
clone size: few
V gene: TRBV29-1
D gene: .
CDR3 protein: CSVEDQVEQYF
CDR3 DNA: TGCAGCGTTGAAGATCAGGTCGAGCAGTACTTC

J gene: TRBJ2-2
clone size: .
V gene: TRBV6-1
D gene: TRBD1
CDR3 protein: CASRNVGTGGTGELFF
CDR3 DNA: TGTGCCAGCAGGAACGTTGGGACAGGGGGGACCGGGGAGCTGTTTTTT

J gene: TRBJ2-1
clone size: once
V gene: TRBV4-1
D gene: TRBD1
CDR3 protein: CASSPGQGIDEQFF
CDR3 DNA: TGCGCCAGCAGCCCAGGACAGGGCATAGATGAGCAGTTCTTC

J gene: TRBJ2-2
clone size: many
V gene: TRBV6-2/TRBV6-3
D gene: TRBD2
CDR3 protein: CASSRTSGTGELFF
CDR3 DNA: TGTGCCAGCAGCCGGACTAGCGGCACCGGGGAGCTGTTTTTT

J gene: TRBJ2-7
clone size: .
V gene: TRBV4-2
D gene: .
CDR3 protein: CASSQERGRSCEQYF
CDR3 DNA: TGTGCCAGCAGCCAAGAACGGGGAAGGTCCTGCGAGCAGTACTTC

J gene: TRBJ2-3
clone size: .
V gene: TRBV6-6
D gene: .
CDR3 protein: CASARAKGLTDTQYF
CDR3 DNA: TGTGCCAGCGCCAGGGCTAAGGGCCTCACAGATACGCAGTATTTT

J gene: TRBJ2-4
clone size: few
V gene: TRBV11-2
D gene: TRBD2
CDR3 protein: CASSLDPQRESSYF
CDR3 DNA: TGTGCCAGCAGCTTAGATCCTCAGCGGGAGTCGTCGTACTTC

J gene: TRBJ1-2
clone size: .
V gene: TRBV4-1
D gene: .
CDR3 protein: CASSQGGRRPFYGYTF
CDR3 DNA: TGCGCCAGCAGCCAAGGAGGGCGGAGGCCCTTCTATGGCTACACCTTC

J gene: TRBJ2-2
clone size: few
V gene: TRBV7-9
D gene: .
CDR3 protein: CASSPNEWSGELFF
CDR3 DNA: TGTGCCAGCAGCCCCAACGAGTGGAGCGGGGAGCTGTTTTTT

J gene: TRBJ1-3
clone size: few
V gene: TRBV4-1
D gene: .
CDR3 protein: CASSQAPPGNTIYF
CDR3 DNA: TGCGCCAGCAGCCAAGCACCCCCTGGAAACACCATATATTTT

J gene: TRBJ1-2
clone size: .
V gene: TRBV5-1
D gene: TRBD1
CDR3 protein: CASSSRTGQGDGYTF
CDR3 DNA: TGCGCCAGCAGCTCGCGAACGGGACAGGGAGATGGCTACACCTTC

J gene: TRBJ1-4
clone size: few
V gene: TRBV29-1
D gene: TRBD1
CDR3 protein: CSVGAPDRDFEKLFF
CDR3 DNA: TGCAGCGTCGGAGCGCCGGACAGGGATTTTGAAAAACTGTTTTTT

J gene: TRBJ2-5
clone size: few
V gene: TRBV11-2
D gene: TRBD2
CDR3 protein: CASSRGGPRETQYF
CDR3 DNA: TGTGCCAGCAGCCGGGGGGGGCCGAGGGAGACCCAGTACTTC

J gene: TRBJ1-1
clone size: once
V gene: TRBV20-1
D gene: .
CDR3 protein: CSADTGPTEAFF
CDR3 DNA: TGCAGTGCTGATACAGGACCCACTGAAGCTTTCTTT

J gene: TRBJ2-3
clone size: .
V gene: TRBV11-2
D gene: .
CDR3 protein: CASSPRSGSGDTQYF
CDR3 DNA: TGTGCCAGCAGCCCTCGTTCGGGGAGTGGAGATACGCAGTATTTT

J gene: TRBJ2-5
clone size: .
V gene: TRBV2
D gene: TRBD2
CDR3 protein: CASSRSSGRIETQYF
CDR3 DNA: TGTGCCAGCAGCCGATCTAGCGGGAGGATCGAGACCCAGTACTTC

J gene: TRBJ2-7
clone size: few
V gene: TRBV29-1
D gene: TRBD1
CDR3 protein: CSVDAGQGDRYEQYF
CDR3 DNA: TGCAGCGTTGACGCGGGACAGGGGGACCGCTACGAGCAGTACTTC

J gene: TRBJ1-1
clone size: few
V gene: TRBV5-1
D gene: .
CDR3 protein: CASSSGEMDTEAFF
CDR3 DNA: TGCGCCAGCAGCTCGGGGGAAATGGACACTGAAGCTTTCTTT

J gene: TRBJ2-7
clone size: few
V gene: TRBV18
D gene: .
CDR3 protein: CASRHGTIRPYEQYF
CDR3 DNA: TGTGCCAGCCGACACGGGACCATCCGACCCTACGAGCAGTACTTC

J gene: TRBJ1-2
clone size: .
V gene: TRBV6-5
D gene: .
CDR3 protein: CASTSQNYGYTF
CDR3 DNA: TGTGCCAGCACGTCACAGAACTATGGCTACACCTTC

J gene: TRBJ2-7
clone size: few
V gene: TRBV6-1
D gene: TRBD2
CDR3 protein: CASSDRLAGAYEQYF
CDR3 DNA: TGTGCCAGCAGTGACCGACTAGCGGGGGCCTACGAGCAGTACTTC

J gene: TRBJ1-1
clone size: .
V gene: TRBV9
D gene: TRBD1
CDR3 protein: CASSVEGQPKGNTEAFF
CDR3 DNA: TGTGCCAGCAGCGTAGAGGGACAGCCTAAGGGGAACACTGAAGCTTTCTTT

J gene: TRBJ2-2
clone size: few
V gene: TRBV12-3/TRBV12-4
D gene: .
CDR3 protein: CASSFRGADTGELFF
CDR3 DNA: TGTGCCAGCAGTTTTCGAGGGGCTGACACCGGGGAGCTGTTTTTT

J gene: TRBJ2-7
clone size: .
V gene: TRBV20-1
D gene: TRBD2
CDR3 protein: CSARAGGWDEQYF
CDR3 DNA: TGCAGTGCTAGAGCGGGGGGGTGGGATGAGCAGTACTTC

J gene: TRBJ1-2
clone size: .
V gene: TRBV2
D gene: TRBD1
CDR3 protein: CASRKTGGGYGYTF
CDR3 DNA: TGTGCCAGCAGAAAGACAGGGGGCGGCTATGGCTACACCTTC

J gene: TRBJ2-5
clone size: .
V gene: TRBV18
D gene: .
CDR3 protein: CASSPGTLLETQYF
CDR3 DNA: TGTGCCAGCTCACCCGGGACGCTATTAGAGACCCAGTACTTC

J gene: TRBJ2-1
clone size: .
V gene: TRBV3-1
D gene: .
CDR3 protein: CASSQGLSGINNEQFF
CDR3 DNA: TGTGCCAGCAGCCAAGGGCTTAGCGGAATAAACAATGAGCAGTTCTTC

J gene: TRBJ2-3
clone size: .
V gene: TRBV3-1
D gene: .
CDR3 protein: CASSHFRPTPTDTQYF
CDR3 DNA: TGTGCCAGCAGCCATTTCAGACCTACCCCCACAGATACGCAGTATTTT

J gene: TRBJ2-5
clone size: many
V gene: TRBV7-8
D gene: .
CDR3 protein: CASSLYGQETQYF
CDR3 DNA: TGTGCCAGCAGTTTATACGGGCAAGAGACCCAGTACTTC

J gene: TRBJ2-1
clone size: few
V gene: TRBV27
D gene: .
CDR3 protein: CASSRRDVDEQFF
CDR3 DNA: TGTGCCAGCAGCCGAAGGGACGTCGATGAGCAGTTCTTC

J gene: TRBJ1-2
clone size: few
V gene: TRBV29-1
D gene: .
CDR3 protein: CSVEQENYGYTF
CDR3 DNA: TGCAGCGTTGAGCAGGAAAACTATGGCTACACCTTC

J gene: TRBJ2-7
clone size: .
V gene: TRBV20-1
D gene: .
CDR3 protein: CSAREGPGKDYEQYF
CDR3 DNA: TGCAGTGCTAGAGAAGGCCCCGGGAAAGACTACGAGCAGTACTTC

J gene: TRBJ2-7
clone size: .
V gene: TRBV12-3/TRBV12-4
D gene: TRBD1
CDR3 protein: CASSLEDRVEQYF
CDR3 DNA: TGTGCCAGCAGTTTGGAGGACAGGGTGGAGCAGTACTTC

J gene: TRBJ1-4
clone size: .
V gene: TRBV14
D gene: TRBD1
CDR3 protein: CASSPLTGGNEKLFF
CDR3 DNA: TGTGCCAGCAGCCCTTTGACAGGGGGCAACGAAAAACTGTTTTTT

J gene: TRBJ2-1
clone size: .
V gene: TRBV15
D gene: .
CDR3 protein: CATSSIRPEHEQFF
CDR3 DNA: TGTGCCACCAGCAGCATCAGACCAGAACATGAGCAGTTCTTC

J gene: TRBJ1-1
clone size: .
V gene: TRBV6-5
D gene: .
CDR3 protein: CASRRGETNSEAFF
CDR3 DNA: TGTGCCAGCAGGAGAGGGGAGACCAACTCTGAAGCTTTCTTT

J gene: TRBJ2-6
clone size: .
V gene: TRBV29-1
D gene: TRBD1
CDR3 protein: CSALGQGAGANVLTF
CDR3 DNA: TGCAGCGCCTTAGGACAGGGGGCTGGGGCCAACGTCCTGACTTTC